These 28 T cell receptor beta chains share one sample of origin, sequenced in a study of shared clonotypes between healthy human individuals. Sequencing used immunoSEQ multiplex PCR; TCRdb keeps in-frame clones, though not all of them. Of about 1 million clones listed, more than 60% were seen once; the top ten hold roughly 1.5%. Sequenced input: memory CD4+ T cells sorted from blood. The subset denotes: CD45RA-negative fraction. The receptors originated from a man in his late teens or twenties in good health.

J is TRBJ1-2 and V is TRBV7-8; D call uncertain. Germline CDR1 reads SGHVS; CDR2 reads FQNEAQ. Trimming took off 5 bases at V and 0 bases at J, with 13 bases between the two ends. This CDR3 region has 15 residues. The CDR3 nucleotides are TGTGCCAGCAGCGCCCGGACGGCAGCTAACTATGGCTACACCTTC. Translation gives CASSARTAANYGYTF. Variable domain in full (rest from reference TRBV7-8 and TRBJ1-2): GAGVSQSPRYKVAKRGQDVALRCDPISGHVSLFWYQQALGQGPEFLTYFQNEAQLDKSGLPSDRFFAERPEGSVSTLKIQRTQQEDSAVYLCASSARTAANYGYTFGSGTRLTVV.

The DNA for the CDR3 is TGCAGCGTCGAACCCTCAGCGACTGAAGCTTTCTTT. Amino acids: CSVEPSATEAFF. This chain joins TRBV29-1 and TRBJ1-1; D is uncertain. The germline V gene encodes CDR1 SQVTM and CDR2 ANQGSEA. The CDR3 sequence is 12 residues long. Trimming stripped 6 bases from V and 5 bases from J, with 13 bases between. Drawing the rest from reference TRBV29-1 and TRBJ1-1, the complete variable domain is SAVISQKPSRDICQRGTSLTIQCQVDSQVTMMFWYRQQPGQSLTLIATANQGSEATYESGFVIDKFPISRPNLTFSTLTVSNMSPEDSSIYLCSVEPSATEAFFGQGTRLTVV.

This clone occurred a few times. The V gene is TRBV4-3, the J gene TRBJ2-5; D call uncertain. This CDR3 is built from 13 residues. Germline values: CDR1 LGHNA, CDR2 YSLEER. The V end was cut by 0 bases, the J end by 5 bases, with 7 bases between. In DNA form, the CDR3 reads TGCGCCAGCAGCCAAGATCAAGGGGAGACCCAGTACTTC. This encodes CASSQDQGETQYF.

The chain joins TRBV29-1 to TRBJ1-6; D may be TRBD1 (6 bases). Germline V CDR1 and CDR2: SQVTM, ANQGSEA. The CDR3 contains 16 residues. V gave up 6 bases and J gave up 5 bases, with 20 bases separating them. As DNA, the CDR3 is TGCAGCGTCCGGGTGGAACAGGGAAAGAATAATTCACCCCTCCACTTT. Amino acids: CSVRVEQGKNNSPLHF.

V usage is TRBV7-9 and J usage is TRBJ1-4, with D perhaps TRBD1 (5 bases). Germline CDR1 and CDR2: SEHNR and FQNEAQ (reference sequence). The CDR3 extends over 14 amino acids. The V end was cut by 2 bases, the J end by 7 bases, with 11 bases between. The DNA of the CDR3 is TGTGCCAGCAGCTTACGAGGCGGGGGTGAAAAACTGTTTTTT. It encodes CASSLRGGGEKLFF.

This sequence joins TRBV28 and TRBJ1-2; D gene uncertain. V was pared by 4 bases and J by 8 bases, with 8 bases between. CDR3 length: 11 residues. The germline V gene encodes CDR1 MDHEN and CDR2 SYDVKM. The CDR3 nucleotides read TGTGCCAGCAGTTCTTGGCCCGGCTACACCTTC. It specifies CASSSWPGYTF.

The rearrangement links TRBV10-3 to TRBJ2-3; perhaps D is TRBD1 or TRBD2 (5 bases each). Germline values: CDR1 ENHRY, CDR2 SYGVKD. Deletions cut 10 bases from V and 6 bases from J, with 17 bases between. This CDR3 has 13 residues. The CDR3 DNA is TGTGCCAACCCGGGGCCTATTGTTGATACGCAGTATTTT. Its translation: CANPGPIVDTQYF.

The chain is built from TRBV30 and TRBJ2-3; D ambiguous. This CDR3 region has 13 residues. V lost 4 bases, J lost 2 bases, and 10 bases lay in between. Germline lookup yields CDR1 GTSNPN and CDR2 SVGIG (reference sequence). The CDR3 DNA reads TGTGCCTGGAATGCAGGACCCACAGATACGCAGTATTTT. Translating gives CAWNAGPTDTQYF.

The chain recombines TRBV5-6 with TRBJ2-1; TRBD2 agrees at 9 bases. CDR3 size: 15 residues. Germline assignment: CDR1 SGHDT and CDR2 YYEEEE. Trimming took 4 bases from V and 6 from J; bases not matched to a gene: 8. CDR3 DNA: TGTGCCAGCAGCCCGGGACTAGCCATGGGCAATGAGCAGTTCTTC. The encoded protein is CASSPGLAMGNEQFF.

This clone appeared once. The CDR3 sequence is CASVPPCEQYF. Written as DNA, the CDR3 is TGTGCCAGCGTGCCCCCTTGCGAGCAGTACTTC. V and J are TRBV9 and TRBJ2-7; D ambiguous. Germline V CDR1 and CDR2: SGDLS, YYNGEE. This CDR3 region has 11 residues. V was trimmed by 7 bases and J by 6 bases, leaving 11 bases between them.

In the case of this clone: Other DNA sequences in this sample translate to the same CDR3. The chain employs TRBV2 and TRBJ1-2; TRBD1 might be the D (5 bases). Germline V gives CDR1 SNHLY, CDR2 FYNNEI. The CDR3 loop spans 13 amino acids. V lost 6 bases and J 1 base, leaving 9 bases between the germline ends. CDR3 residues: CASRPQVNYGYTF. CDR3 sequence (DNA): TGTGCCAGCAGGCCACAGGTTAACTATGGCTACACCTTC.

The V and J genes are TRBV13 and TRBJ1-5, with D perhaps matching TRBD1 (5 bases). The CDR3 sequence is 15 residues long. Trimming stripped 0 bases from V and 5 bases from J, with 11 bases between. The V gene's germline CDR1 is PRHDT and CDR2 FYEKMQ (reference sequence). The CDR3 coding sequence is TGTGCCAGCAGCTTAGGTGGTCCGGGGGATCAGCCCCAGCATTTT. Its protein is CASSLGGPGDQPQHF.

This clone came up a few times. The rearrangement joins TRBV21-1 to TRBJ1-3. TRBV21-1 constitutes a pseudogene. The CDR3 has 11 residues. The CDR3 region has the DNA TGTGCCAGCAGCAAAGCCGAGAGGGTATATTTT. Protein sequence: CASSKAERVYF.

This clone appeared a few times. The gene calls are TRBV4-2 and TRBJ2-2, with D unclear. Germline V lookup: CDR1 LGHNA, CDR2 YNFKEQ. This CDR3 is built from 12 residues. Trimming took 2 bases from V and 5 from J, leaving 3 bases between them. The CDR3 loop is CASSQSTGELFF. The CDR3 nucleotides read TGTGCCAGCAGCCAAAGTACCGGGGAGCTGTTTTTT.

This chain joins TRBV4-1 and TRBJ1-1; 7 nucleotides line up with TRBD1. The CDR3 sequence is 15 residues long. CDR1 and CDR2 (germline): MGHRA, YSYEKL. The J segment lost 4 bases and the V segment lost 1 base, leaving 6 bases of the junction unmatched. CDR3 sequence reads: CASSQVGGQITEAFF. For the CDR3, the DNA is TGCGCCAGCAGCCAAGTAGGGGGCCAGATCACTGAAGCTTTCTTT.

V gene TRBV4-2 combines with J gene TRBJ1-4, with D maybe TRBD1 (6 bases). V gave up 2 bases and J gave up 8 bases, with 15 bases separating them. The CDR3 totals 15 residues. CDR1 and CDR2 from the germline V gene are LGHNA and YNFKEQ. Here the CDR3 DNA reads TGTGCCAGCAGCCAACAAAAGATGGGACAAGAAAAACTGTTTTTT. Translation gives CASSQQKMGQEKLFF.

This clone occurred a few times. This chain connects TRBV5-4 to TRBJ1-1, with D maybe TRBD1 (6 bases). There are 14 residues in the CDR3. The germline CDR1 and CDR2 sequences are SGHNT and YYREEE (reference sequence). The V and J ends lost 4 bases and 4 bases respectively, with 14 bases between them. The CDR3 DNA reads TGTGCCAGCAGCCCCGCGGGGGGGCGCACTGAAGCTTTCTTT. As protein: CASSPAGGRTEAFF. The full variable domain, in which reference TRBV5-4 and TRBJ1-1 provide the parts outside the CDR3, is ETGVTQSPTHLIKTRGQQVTLRCSSQSGHNTVSWYQQALGQGPQFIFQYYREEENGRGNFPPRFSGLQFPNYSSELNVNALELDDSALYLCASSPAGGRTEAFFGQGTRLTVV.

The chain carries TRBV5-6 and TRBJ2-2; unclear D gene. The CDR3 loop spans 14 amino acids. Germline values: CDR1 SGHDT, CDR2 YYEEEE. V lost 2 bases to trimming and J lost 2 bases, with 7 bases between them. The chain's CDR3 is CASSFLRNTGELFF. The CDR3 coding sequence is TGTGCCAGCAGCTTCCTCAGAAACACCGGGGAGCTGTTTTTT.

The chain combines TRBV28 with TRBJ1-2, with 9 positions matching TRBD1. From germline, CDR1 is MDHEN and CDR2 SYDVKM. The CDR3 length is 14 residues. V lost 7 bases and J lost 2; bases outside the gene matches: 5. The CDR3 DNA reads TGTGCCAGCACCAAGACAGGGGGAAACTATGGCTACACCTTC. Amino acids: CASTKTGGNYGYTF.

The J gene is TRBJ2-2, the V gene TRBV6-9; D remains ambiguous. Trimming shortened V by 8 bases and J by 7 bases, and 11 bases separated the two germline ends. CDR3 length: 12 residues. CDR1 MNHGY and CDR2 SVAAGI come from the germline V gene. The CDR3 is CASLLGDGELFF. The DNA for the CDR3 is TGTGCCAGCTTGCTGGGCGACGGGGAGCTGTTTTTT.

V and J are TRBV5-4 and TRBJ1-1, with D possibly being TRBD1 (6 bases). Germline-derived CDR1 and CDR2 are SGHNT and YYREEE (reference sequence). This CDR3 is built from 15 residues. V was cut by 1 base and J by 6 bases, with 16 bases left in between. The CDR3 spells CASSLSNQGQSEAFF. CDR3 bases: TGTGCCAGCAGCTTGTCGAATCAGGGGCAATCTGAAGCTTTCTTT.

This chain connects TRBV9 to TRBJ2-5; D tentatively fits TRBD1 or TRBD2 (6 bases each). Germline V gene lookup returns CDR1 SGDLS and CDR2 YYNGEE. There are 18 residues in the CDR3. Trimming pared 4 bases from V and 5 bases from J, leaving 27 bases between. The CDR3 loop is CASSLGPMGGTIPETQYF. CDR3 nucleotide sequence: TGTGCCAGCAGCCTAGGGCCTATGGGCGGGACAATTCCCGAGACCCAGTACTTC.

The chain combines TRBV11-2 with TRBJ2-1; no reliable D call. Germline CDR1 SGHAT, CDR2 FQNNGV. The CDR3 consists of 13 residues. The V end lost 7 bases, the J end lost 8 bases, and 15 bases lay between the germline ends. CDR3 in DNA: TGTGCCAGCACCCATTCTAGGTTCGATGAGCAGTTCTTC. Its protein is CASTHSRFDEQFF.

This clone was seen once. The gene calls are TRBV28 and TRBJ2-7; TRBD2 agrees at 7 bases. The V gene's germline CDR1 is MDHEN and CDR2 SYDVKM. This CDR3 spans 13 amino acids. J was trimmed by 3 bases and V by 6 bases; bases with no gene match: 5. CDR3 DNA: TGTGCCAGCAGCCCGGGACTACACTACGAGCAGTACTTC. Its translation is CASSPGLHYEQYF.

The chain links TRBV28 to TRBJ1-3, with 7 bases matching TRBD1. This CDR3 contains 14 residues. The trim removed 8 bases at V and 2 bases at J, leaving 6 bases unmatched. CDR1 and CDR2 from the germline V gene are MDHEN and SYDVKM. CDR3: CASRRRGPGNTIYF. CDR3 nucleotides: TGTGCCAGCCGACGGAGGGGGCCTGGAAACACCATATATTTT.

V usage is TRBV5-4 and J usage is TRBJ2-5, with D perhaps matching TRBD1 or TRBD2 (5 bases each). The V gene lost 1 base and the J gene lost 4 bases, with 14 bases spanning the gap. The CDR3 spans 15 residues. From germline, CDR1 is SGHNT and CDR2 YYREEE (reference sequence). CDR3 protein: CASSLKLGEGETQYF. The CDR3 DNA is TGTGCCAGCAGCTTGAAGTTGGGGGAAGGAGAGACCCAGTACTTC. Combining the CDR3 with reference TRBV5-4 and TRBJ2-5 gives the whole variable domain ETGVTQSPTHLIKTRGQQVTLRCSSQSGHNTVSWYQQALGQGPQFIFQYYREEENGRGNFPPRFSGLQFPNYSSELNVNALELDDSALYLCASSLKLGEGETQYFGPGTRLLVL.

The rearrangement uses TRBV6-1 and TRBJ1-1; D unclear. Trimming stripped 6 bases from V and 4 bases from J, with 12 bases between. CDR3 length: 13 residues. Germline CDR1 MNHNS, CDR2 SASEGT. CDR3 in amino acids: CASSVPRGTEAFF. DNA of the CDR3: TGTGCCAGCAGCGTGCCTCGAGGCACTGAAGCTTTCTTT.

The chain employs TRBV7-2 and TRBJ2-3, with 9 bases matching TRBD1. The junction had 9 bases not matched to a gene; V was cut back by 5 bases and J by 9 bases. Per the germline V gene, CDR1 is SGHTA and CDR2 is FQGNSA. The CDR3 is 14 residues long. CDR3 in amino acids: CASSKGQGGGTQYF. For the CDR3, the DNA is TGTGCCAGCAGCAAGGGACAGGGCGGAGGAACGCAGTATTTT.